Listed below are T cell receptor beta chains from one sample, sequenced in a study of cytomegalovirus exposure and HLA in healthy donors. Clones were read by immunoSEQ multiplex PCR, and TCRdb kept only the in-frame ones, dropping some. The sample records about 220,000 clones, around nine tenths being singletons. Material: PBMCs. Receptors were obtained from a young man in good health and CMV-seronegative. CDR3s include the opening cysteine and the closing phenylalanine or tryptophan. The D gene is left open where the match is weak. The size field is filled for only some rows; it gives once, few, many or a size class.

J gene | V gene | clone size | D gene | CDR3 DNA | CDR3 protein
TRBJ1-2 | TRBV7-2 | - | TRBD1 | TGTGCCAGCAGCGCGAGACAGGGGAGTATTGATGGCTACACCTTC | CASSARQGSIDGYTF
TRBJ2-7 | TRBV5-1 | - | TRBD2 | TGCGCCAGCAGCAAGGGACTAGCCTACGAGCAGTACTTC | CASSKGLAYEQYF
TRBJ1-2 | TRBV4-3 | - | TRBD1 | TGCGCCAGCAGCCTGGACAGGGGGTCCACCTATGGCTACACCTTC | CASSLDRGSTYGYTF
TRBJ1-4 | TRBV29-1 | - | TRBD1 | TGCAGCGTTGCCAGGGGGAGCGAAAAACTGTTTTTT | CSVARGSEKLFF
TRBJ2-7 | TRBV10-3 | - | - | TGTGCCATCAGCACGGACTCACCCTACGAGCAGTACTTC | CAISTDSPYEQYF
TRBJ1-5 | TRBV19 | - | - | TGTGCCAGTAGTATTCAACTGGGGGGGACGCGGGGTAGCAATCAGCCCCAGCATTTT | CASSIQLGGTRGSNQPQHF
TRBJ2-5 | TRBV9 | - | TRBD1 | TGTGCCAGCAGCCCCAGACAGGGAGAGACCCAGTACTTC | CASSPRQGETQYF
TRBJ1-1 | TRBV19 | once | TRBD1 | TGTGCCAGTCGCCGACAGGGGGGGGAAGAAGCTTTCTTT | CASRRQGGEEAFF
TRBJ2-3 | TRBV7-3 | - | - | TGTGCCAGCAGCTTATACGACTCGGATACGCAGTATTTT | CASSLYDSDTQYF
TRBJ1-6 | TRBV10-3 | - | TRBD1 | TGTGCCATCAGGCCAGGGGGCGCGGGATCACCCCTCCACTTT | CAIRPGGAGSPLHF